What follows are 16 T cell receptor beta chains derived from one specimen sequenced in a study of cytomegalovirus exposure and HLA in healthy donors. Primers included in the PCR were 60 Vbeta and 13 Jbeta primers. Only in-frame clones appear in the TCRdb table, and some are missing; sequencing was by immunoSEQ multiplex PCR. The sample includes over 50,000 clones, about three quarters of them seen just once. The sequenced sample consisted of PBMCs. All receptors come from a female donor in good health and CMV-seronegative.

This clone was picked up a small number of times. The DNA of the CDR3 is TGTGCCAGCAGTGAAGGAGGGGTGCGGGGCGAGCAGTACTTC. It translates to CASSEGGVRGEQYF. The V and J genes are TRBV6-1 and TRBJ2-7, with D possibly matching TRBD2 (6 bases). Germline V lookup: CDR1 MNHNS, CDR2 SASEGT. V lost 1 base and J 6 bases, leaving 13 bases between the germline ends. The CDR3 consists of 14 residues.

The chain combines TRBV5-1 with TRBJ1-1, with 12 bases lining up with TRBD1. V shed 4 bases, J shed 4 bases, and the junction held 14 bases outside the gene matches. Germline CDR1 is SGHRS and CDR2 is YFSETQ. CDR3 length: 18 residues. CDR3 amino acids: CASSTASPGTGGGTEAFF. The CDR3 DNA reads TGCGCCAGCAGCACCGCGTCCCCCGGGACAGGGGGCGGCACTGAAGCTTTCTTT.

The chain employs TRBV9 and TRBJ1-2; the match to TRBD1 covers 8 bases. J was trimmed by 5 bases and V by 3 bases; bases with no gene match: 3. The CDR3 has 13 residues. Germline V CDR1 and CDR2: SGDLS, YYNGEE. The CDR3 reads CASSDRTGYGYTF. CDR3 DNA sequence: TGTGCCAGCAGCGACCGGACAGGGTATGGCTACACCTTC. The whole variable domain, remainder taken from reference TRBV9 and TRBJ1-2, is DSGVTQTPKHLITATGQRVTLRCSPRSGDLSVYWYQQSLDQGLQFLIQYYNGEERAKGNILERFSAQQFPDLHSELNLSSLELGDSALYFCASSDRTGYGYTFGSGTRLTVV.

The rearrangement links TRBV7-2 to TRBJ1-2; D is uncertain. The V end lost 5 bases, the J end lost 2 bases, and 9 bases lay between the germline ends. In germline, CDR1 is SGHTA, CDR2 FQGNSA. The CDR3 loop spans 13 amino acids. The CDR3 nucleotides are TGTGCCAGCAGCGTACAGAAGAACTATGGCTACACCTTC. It encodes CASSVQKNYGYTF.

This clone was seen a few times. The rearrangement joins TRBV5-5 to TRBJ2-7; 10 bases are a match to TRBD1. Germline CDR1 and CDR2: SGHKS and YYEKEE (reference sequence). The ends lost 4 bases at V and 6 bases at J; junction bases unmatched: 10. The CDR3 runs to 15 residues. The CDR3 DNA is TGTGCCAGCAGCGCGGAGACAGGGGGCTCTGGCGAGCAGTACTTC. Its translation: CASSAETGGSGEQYF.

A single count supports this clone. This sequence joins TRBV11-2 and TRBJ2-4, with D possibly being TRBD2 (6 bases). Trimming shortened V by 10 bases and J by 10 bases, and 14 bases separated the two germline ends. Germline CDR1 is SGHAT and CDR2 is FQNNGV. The CDR3 length is 11 residues. This CDR3 is CATRRGVIQYF. The CDR3 nucleotides read TGTGCCACAAGGAGGGGAGTTATTCAGTACTTC.

This chain connects TRBV29-1 to TRBJ2-7; no clear D gene. The germline V and J ends were trimmed by 5 bases and 0 bases, with 11 bases remaining between them. The germline gives CDR1 SQVTM, CDR2 ANQGSEA. CDR3 length equals 13 residues. CDR3 protein: CSVLDRSSYEQYF. For the CDR3, the DNA is TGCAGCGTTCTCGACCGGAGCTCCTACGAGCAGTACTTC.

This clone has just one count. Different DNA sequences within this sample yield the same CDR3. The V gene is TRBV7-7, the J gene TRBJ2-7; D possibly corresponds to TRBD2 (5 bases). The V end was cut by 5 bases, the J end by 3 bases, with 14 bases between. Germline V CDR1 and CDR2: SSHAT, FNYEAQ (reference sequence). The length of the CDR3 is 14 residues. The CDR3 DNA reads TGTGCCAGCAGCCCCGGACTTGGGGACTACGAGCAGTACTTC. Its translation is CASSPGLGDYEQYF.

There are a few counts of this clone. The rearrangement joins TRBV5-1 to TRBJ2-7; 11 bases fit TRBD1. V lost 4 bases to trimming and J lost 6 bases; unmatched junction nucleotides: 6. Germline CDR1 is SGHRS and CDR2 is YFSETQ. The length of the CDR3 is 14 residues. CDR3 in amino acids: CASSPGTGGLEQYF. CDR3 nucleotide sequence: TGCGCCAGCAGCCCGGGGACAGGGGGACTCGAGCAGTACTTC.

With respect to this clone: The sample contains more than one DNA sequence encoding this CDR3. The rearrangement links TRBV7-9 to TRBJ1-6; possible D gene TRBD1, 5 bases. Germline CDR1 SEHNR, CDR2 FQNEAQ (reference sequence). This CDR3 comprises 17 residues. The ends were cut back, 1 base at V and 9 bases at J, with 19 bases in the middle. The CDR3 DNA follows: TGTGCCAGCAGCTTAGGGGGGGGAATCATCTCAGGTTCACCCCTCCACTTT. Translation gives CASSLGGGIISGSPLHF. Using reference TRBV7-9 and TRBJ1-6 for the parts outside the CDR3, the full variable domain is DTGVSQNPRHKITKRGQNVTFRCDPISEHNRLYWYRQTLGQGPEFLTYFQNEAQLEKSRLLSDRFSAERPKGSFSTLEIQRTEQGDSAMYLCASSLGGGIISGSPLHFGNGTRLTVT.

V gene TRBV5-1 combines with J gene TRBJ2-1; 13 bases map to TRBD2. CDR3 length: 16 residues. Losses at the gene ends were 4 bases for V and 10 bases for J; bases not matched to a gene: 11. CDR1 and CDR2 from the germline V gene are SGHRS and YFSETQ. The CDR3 nucleotides read TGCGCCAGCAGCGCGACTGGACTAGCGGGAGTGGGGGAGCAGTTCTTC. Translation: CASSATGLAGVGEQFF.

The rearrangement joins TRBV19 to TRBJ2-3, with TRBD2 as a possible D gene (6 bases). V was pared by 6 bases and J by 2 bases, with 15 bases between. Per the germline V gene, CDR1 is LNHDA and CDR2 is SQIVND (reference sequence). The CDR3 has 15 amino acids. The CDR3 DNA reads TGTGCCAGTAGGGAAAGCGGGCTCCCCACAGATACGCAGTATTTT. It is translated as CASRESGLPTDTQYF.

The chain links TRBV9 to TRBJ2-1; possibly TRBD1 for D (6 bases). The germline V gene has CDR1 SGDLS and CDR2 YYNGEE. Trimming stripped 3 bases from V and 8 bases from J, with 12 bases between. The CDR3 is 13 residues long. This CDR3 reads CASSGTGMDEQFF. The CDR3 DNA reads TGTGCCAGCAGCGGTACAGGGATGGATGAGCAGTTCTTC.

The V call is TRBV7-2, the J call TRBJ2-1; D not certain. Trimming stripped 1 base from V and 6 bases from J, with 10 bases between. Germline V gives CDR1 SGHTA, CDR2 FQGNSA. The CDR3 runs to 14 residues. The DNA of the CDR3 is TGTGCCAGCAGCTTAGAACTAATCACCAATGAGCAGTTCTTC. Its translation: CASSLELITNEQFF.

The chain has TRBV19 and TRBJ1-2; D not resolved. V gave up 10 bases and J gave up 8 bases, with 29 bases separating them. The CDR3 has 16 amino acids. Germline lookup yields CDR1 LNHDA and CDR2 SQIVND (reference sequence). The CDR3 region is CATKGRRAPLGMGYTF. The CDR3, as DNA: TGTGCCACCAAAGGCAGGCGGGCCCCACTCGGTATGGGCTACACCTTC.

The V and J genes are TRBV6-6 and TRBJ1-3; 8 nucleotides match TRBD1. The CDR3 is 14 residues long. Germline V lookup: CDR1 MNHNY, CDR2 SVGAGI (reference sequence). The ends lost 8 bases at V and 3 bases at J; junction bases unmatched: 6. For the CDR3, the DNA is TGTGCCAGCGGACAGGGAGGATTTGGAAACACCATATATTTT. It yields the protein CASGQGGFGNTIYF.